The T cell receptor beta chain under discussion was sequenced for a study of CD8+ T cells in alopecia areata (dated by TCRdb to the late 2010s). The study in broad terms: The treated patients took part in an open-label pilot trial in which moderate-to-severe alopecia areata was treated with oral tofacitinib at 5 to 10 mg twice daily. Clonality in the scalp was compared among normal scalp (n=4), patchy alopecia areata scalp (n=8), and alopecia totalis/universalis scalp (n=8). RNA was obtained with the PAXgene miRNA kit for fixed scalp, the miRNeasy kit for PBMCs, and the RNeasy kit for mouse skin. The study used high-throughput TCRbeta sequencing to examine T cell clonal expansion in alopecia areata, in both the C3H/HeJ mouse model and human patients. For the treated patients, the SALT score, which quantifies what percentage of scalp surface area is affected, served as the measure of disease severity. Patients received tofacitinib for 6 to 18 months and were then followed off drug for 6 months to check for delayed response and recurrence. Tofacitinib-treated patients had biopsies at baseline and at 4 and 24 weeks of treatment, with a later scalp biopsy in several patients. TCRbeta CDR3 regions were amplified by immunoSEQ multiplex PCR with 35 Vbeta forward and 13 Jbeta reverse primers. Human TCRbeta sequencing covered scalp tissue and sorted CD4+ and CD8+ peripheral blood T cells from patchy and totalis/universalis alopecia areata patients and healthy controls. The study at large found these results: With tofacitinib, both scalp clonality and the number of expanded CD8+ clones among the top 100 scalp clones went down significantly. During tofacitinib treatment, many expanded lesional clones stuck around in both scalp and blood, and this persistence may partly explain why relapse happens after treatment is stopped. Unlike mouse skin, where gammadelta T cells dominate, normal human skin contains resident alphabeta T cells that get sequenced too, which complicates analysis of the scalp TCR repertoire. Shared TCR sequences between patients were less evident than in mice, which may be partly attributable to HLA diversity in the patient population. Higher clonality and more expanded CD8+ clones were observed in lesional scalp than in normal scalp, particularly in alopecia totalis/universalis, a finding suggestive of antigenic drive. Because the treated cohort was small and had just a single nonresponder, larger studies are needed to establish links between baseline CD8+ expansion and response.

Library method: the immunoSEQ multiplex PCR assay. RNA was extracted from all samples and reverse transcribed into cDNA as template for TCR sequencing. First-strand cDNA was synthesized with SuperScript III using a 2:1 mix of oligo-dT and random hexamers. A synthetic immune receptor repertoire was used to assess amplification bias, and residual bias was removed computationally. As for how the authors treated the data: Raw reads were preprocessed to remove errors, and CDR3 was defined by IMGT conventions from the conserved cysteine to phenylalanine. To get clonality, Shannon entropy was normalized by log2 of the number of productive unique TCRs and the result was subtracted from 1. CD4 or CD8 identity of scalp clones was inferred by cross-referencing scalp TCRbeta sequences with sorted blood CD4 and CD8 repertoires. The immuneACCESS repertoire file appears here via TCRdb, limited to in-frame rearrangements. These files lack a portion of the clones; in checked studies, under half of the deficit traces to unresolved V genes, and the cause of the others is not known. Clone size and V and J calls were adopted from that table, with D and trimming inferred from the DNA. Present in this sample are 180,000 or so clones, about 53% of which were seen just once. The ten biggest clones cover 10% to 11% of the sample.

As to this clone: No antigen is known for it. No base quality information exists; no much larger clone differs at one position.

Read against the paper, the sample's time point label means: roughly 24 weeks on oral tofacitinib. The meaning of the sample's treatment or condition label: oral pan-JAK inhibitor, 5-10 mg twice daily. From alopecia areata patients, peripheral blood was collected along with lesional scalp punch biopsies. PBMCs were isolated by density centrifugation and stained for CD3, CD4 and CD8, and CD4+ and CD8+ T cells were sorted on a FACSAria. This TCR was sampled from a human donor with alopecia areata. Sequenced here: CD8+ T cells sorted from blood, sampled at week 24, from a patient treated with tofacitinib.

The base sequence is TGCGCCAGCAGCTTGAACACGGGGATTCAAGAGACCCAGTACTTC. Its translation is CASSLNTGIQETQYF. The rearranged chain carries TRBV5-1 and TRBJ2-5; 5 matching bases give a weak D call of TRBD2. CDR1 and CDR2 are drawn from the germline V gene: SGHRS, YFSETQ. The junction shows trimming of 1 base on V and 2 bases on J, plus 12 bases between the germline ends. The CDR3 goes from the cysteine to the phenylalanine over 15 residues. Only the CDR3 DNA is retained, 45 bases long and in frame from the first base.